This T cell receptor (beta chain) was identified during a study of CD8 T cells in Susac syndrome. Germline V lookup: CDR1 GTSNPN, CDR2 SVGIG (reference sequence). This CDR3 spans 13 amino acids. Between the trimmed V and J ends, which lost 0 bases and 6 bases, there was a span of 10 bases. Sequencing of TCR beta was carried out in blood CD8+ and CD4+ T cells. With random hexamers, roughly 0.45 to 1 ug RNA was reverse transcribed. immunoSEQ multiplex PCR amplified TCR beta CDR3 across 54 Vbeta, 13 Jbeta. TCRdb re-derived calls from the immunoSEQ multiplex PCR reads in MiXCR, one entry per CDR3 protein. The sample holds about 150,000 distinct CDR3 sequences, 95% to 96% seen once.

This TCR was recovered from a human donor with multiple sclerosis. Material for sequencing was CD8+ T cells from PBMCs. The chain combines TRBV30 with TRBJ2-3; D is perhaps TRBD2 (5 bases). CDR3 protein: CAWSVGVGDTQYF. The CDR3 DNA follows: TGTGCCTGGAGTGTCGGGGTTGGGGATACGCAGTATTTT. The full variable domain, rest sourced from reference TRBV30 and TRBJ2-3, is SQTIHQWPATLVQPVGSPLSLECTVEGTSNPNLYWYRQAAGRGLQLLFYSVGIGQISSEVPQNLSASRPQDRQFILSSKKLLLSDSGFYLCAWSVGVGDTQYFGPGTRLTVL.